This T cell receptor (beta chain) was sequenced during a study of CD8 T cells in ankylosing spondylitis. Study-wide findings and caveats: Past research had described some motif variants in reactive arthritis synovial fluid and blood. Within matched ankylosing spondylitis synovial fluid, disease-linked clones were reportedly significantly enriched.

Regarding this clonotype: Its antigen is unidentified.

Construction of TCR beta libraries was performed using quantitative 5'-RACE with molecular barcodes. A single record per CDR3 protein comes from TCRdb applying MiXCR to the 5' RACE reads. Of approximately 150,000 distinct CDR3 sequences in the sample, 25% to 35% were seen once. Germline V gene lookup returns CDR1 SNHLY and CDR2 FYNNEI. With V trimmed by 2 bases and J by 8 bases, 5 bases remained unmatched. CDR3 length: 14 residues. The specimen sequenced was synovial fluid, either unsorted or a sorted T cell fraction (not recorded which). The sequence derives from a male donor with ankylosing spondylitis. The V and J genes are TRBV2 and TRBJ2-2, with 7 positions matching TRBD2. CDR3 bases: TGTGCCAGCAGTGAACGGGCTAGCGGAGGGGAGCTGTTTTTT. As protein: CASSERASGGELFF.